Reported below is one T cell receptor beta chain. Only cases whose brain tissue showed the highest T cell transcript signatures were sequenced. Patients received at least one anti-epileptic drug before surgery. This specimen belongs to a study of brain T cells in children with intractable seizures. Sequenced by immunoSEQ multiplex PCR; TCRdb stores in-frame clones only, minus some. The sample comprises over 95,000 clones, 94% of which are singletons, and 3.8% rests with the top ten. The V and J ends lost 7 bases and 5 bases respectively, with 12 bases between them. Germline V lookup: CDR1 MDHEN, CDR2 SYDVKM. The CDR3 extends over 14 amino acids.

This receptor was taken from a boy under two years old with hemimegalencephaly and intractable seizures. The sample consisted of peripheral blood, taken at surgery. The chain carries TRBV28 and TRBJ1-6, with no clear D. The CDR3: CASIERPHNSPLHF. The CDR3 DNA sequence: TGTGCCAGCATCGAACGCCCCCATAATTCACCCCTCCACTTT.